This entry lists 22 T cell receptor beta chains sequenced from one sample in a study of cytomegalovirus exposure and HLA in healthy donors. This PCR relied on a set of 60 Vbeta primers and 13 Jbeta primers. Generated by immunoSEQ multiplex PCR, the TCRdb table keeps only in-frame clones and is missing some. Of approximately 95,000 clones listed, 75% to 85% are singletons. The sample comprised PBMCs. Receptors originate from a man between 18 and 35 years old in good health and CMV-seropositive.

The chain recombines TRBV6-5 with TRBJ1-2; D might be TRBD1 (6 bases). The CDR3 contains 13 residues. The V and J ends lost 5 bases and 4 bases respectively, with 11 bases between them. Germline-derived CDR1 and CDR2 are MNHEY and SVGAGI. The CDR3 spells CASSTGWTYGYTF. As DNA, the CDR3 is TGTGCCAGCAGTACAGGGTGGACCTATGGCTACACCTTC.

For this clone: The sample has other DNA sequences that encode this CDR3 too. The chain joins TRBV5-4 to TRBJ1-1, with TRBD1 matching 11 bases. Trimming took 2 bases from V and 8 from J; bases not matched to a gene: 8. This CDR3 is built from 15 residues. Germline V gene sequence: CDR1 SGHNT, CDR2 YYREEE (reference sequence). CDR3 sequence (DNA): TGTGCCAGCAGCTTCCGGACAGGGGGCAATTCGGAAGCTTTCTTT. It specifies CASSFRTGGNSEAFF.

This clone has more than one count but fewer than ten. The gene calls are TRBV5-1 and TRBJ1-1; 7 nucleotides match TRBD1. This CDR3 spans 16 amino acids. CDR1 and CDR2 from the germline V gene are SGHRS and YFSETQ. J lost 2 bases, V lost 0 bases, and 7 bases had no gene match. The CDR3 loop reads CASSLAYRGPNTEAFF. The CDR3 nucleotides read TGCGCCAGCAGCTTGGCCTACAGGGGCCCTAACACTGAAGCTTTCTTT. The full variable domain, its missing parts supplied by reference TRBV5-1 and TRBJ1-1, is KAGVTQTPRYLIKTRGQQVTLSCSPISGHRSVSWYQQTPGQGLQFLFEYFSETQRNKGNFPGRFSGRQFSNSRSEMNVSTLELGDSALYLCASSLAYRGPNTEAFFGQGTRLTVV.

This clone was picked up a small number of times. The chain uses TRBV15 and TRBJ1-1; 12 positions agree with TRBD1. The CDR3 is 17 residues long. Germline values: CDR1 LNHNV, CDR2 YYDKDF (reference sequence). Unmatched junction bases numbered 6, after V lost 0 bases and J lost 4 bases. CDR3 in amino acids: CATSRDGTGGKGTEAFF. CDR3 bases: TGTGCCACCAGCAGAGACGGGACAGGGGGCAAGGGCACTGAAGCTTTCTTT.

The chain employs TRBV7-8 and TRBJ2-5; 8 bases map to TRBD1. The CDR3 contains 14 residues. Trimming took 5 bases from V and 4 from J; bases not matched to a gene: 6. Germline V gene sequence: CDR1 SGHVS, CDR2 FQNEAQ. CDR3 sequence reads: CASSHRTGLETQYF. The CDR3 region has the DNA TGTGCCAGCAGCCACCGGACAGGGTTAGAGACCCAGTACTTC.

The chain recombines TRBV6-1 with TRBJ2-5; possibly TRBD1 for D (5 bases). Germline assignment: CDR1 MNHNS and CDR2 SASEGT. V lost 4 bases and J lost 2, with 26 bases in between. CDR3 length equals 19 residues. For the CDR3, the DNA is TGTGCCAGCAGTGCCCACCGGGCCCCTATACCTCAGGGACAAGAGACCCAGTACTTC. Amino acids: CASSAHRAPIPQGQETQYF.

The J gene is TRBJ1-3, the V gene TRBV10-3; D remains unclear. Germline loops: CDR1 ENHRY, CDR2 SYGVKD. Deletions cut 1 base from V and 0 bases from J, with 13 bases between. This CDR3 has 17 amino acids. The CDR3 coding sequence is TGTGCCATCAGTGAGTTTACGACACGCGTCTCTGGAAACACCATATATTTT. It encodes CAISEFTTRVSGNTIYF.

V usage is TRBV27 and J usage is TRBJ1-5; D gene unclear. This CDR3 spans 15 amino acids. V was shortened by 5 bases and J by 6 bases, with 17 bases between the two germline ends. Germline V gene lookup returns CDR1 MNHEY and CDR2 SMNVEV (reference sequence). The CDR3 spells CASSPLADLVQPQHF. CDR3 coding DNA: TGTGCCAGCAGTCCCCTTGCGGATCTCGTTCAGCCCCAGCATTTT.

CDR3 sequence: CASSLEVGATSSYNEQFF. DNA of the CDR3: TGTGCCAGCAGCTTAGAGGTGGGCGCTACGAGCTCCTACAATGAGCAGTTCTTC. J is TRBJ2-1 and V is TRBV11-2; D remains ambiguous. The CDR3 contains 18 residues. V was cut by 0 bases and J by 0 bases, with 15 bases left in between. Looked up from germline, CDR1 is SGHAT and CDR2 is FQNNGV.

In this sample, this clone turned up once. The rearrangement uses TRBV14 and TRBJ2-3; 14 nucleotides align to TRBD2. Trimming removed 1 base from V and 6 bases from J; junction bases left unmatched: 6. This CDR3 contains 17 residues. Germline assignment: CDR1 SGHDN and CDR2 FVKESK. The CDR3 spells CASSQARTSGGRDTQYF. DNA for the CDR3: TGTGCCAGCAGCCAAGCCCGGACTAGCGGGGGGCGGGATACGCAGTATTTT.

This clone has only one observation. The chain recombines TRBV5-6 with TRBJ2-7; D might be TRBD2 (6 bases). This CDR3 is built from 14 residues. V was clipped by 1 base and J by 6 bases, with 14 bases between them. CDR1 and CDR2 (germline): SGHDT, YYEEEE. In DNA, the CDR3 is TGTGCCAGCAGCTTGATGGGGGGACCTCTCGAGCAGTACTTC. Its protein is CASSLMGGPLEQYF.

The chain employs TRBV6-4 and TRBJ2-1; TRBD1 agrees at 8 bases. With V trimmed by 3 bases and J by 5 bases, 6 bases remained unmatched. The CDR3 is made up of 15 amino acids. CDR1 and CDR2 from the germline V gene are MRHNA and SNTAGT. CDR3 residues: CASSEYQGANNEQFF. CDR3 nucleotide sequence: TGTGCCAGCAGTGAGTATCAGGGGGCGAACAATGAGCAGTTCTTC.

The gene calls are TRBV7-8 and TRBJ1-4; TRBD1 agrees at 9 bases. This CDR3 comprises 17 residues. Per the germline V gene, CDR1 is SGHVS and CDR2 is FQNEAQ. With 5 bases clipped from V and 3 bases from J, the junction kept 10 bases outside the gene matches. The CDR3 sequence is CASSVRTGAQSNEKLFF. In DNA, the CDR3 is TGTGCCAGCAGCGTACGGACAGGGGCGCAATCTAATGAAAAACTGTTTTTT.

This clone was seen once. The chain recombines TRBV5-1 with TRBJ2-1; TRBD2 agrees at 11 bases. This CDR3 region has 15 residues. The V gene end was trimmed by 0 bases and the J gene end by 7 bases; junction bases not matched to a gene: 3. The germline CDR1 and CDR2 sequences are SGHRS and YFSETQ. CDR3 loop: CASSLESSGGNEQFF. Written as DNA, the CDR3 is TGCGCCAGCAGCTTGGAGTCTAGCGGGGGGAATGAGCAGTTCTTC.

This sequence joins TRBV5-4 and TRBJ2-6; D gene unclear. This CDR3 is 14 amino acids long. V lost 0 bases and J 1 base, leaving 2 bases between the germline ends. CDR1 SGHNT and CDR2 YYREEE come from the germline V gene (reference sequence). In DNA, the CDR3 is TGTGCCAGCAGCTTGGTATCTGGGGCCAACGTCCTGACTTTC. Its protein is CASSLVSGANVLTF. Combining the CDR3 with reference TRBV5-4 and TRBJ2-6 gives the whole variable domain ETGVTQSPTHLIKTRGQQVTLRCSSQSGHNTVSWYQQALGQGPQFIFQYYREEENGRGNFPPRFSGLQFPNYSSELNVNALELDDSALYLCASSLVSGANVLTFGAGSRLTVL.

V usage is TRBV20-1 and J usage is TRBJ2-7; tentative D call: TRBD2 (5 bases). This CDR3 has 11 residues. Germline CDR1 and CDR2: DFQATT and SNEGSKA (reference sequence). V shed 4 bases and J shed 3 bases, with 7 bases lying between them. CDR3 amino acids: CSAKGGYEQYF. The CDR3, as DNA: TGCAGTGCTAAAGGAGGCTACGAGCAGTACTTC.

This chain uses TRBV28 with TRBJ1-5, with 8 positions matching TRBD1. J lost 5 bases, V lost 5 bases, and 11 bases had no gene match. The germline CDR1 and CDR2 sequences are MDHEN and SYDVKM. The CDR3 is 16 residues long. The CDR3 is CASSLPGGARYQPQHF. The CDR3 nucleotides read TGTGCCAGCAGTCTTCCAGGGGGCGCGAGGTATCAGCCCCAGCATTTT.

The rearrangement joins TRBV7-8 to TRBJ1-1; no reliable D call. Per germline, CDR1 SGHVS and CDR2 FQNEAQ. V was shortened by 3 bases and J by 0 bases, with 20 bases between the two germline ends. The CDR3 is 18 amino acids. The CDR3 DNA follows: TGTGCCAGCAGCTTGGAACACGGGGTACGAGCGATGAACACTGAAGCTTTCTTT. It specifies CASSLEHGVRAMNTEAFF.

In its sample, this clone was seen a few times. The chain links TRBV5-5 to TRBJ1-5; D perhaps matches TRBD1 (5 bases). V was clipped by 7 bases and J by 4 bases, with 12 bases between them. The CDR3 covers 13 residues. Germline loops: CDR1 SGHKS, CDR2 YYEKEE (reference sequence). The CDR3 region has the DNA TGTGCCAGCGGGTTGACAGAGAATCAGCCCCAGCATTTT. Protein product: CASGLTENQPQHF. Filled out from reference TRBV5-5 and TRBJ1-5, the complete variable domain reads DAGVTQSPTHLIKTRGQQVTLRCSPISGHKSVSWYQQVLGQGPQFIFQYYEKEERGRGNFPDRFSARQFPNYSSELNVNALLLGDSALYLCASGLTENQPQHFGDGTRLSIL.

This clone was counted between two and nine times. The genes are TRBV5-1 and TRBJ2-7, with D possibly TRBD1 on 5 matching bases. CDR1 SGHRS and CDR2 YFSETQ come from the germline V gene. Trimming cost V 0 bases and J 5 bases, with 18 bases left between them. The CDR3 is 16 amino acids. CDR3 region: CASSLATQGTYDEQYF. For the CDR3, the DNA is TGCGCCAGCAGCTTGGCAACTCAGGGTACCTACGACGAGCAGTACTTC.

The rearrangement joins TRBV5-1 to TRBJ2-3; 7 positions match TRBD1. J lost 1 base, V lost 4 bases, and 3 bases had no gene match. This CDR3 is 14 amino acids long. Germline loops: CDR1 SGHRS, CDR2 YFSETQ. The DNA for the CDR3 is TGCGCCAGCAGCGAGGGGACAGGCACAGATACGCAGTATTTT. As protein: CASSEGTGTDTQYF.

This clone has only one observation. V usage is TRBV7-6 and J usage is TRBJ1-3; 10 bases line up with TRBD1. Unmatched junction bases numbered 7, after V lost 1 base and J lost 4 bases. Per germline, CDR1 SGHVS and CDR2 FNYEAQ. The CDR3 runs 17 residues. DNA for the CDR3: TGTGCCAGCAGCTTAGAGGGACAGGGGAATGTGGGAAACACCATATATTTT. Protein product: CASSLEGQGNVGNTIYF.